The clone carrying this TCR beta chain has just a few counts. This entry is derived from a study of T cells in Graves' hyperthyroidism and ophthalmopathy. From RNA transcripts, TCR beta CDR3 regions were amplified. The study used the HTBI primer set for a first-round RT-PCR of the TCR CDR3. From the multiplex PCR reads, TCRdb called clonotypes with MiXCR, one entry per CDR3 protein. The data contain roughly 700,000 distinct CDR3 sequences, approximately 36% of them seen just once; the ten biggest clones take up around 31%. CDR3 size: 12 residues. V lost 7 bases and J lost 6, with 12 bases in between. Sequenced sample: blood. V gene TRBV12-3 or TRBV12-4 combines with J gene TRBJ1-2; D is ambiguous. This clonotype was obtained from a woman aged 40 to 50 with Graves' hyperthyroidism. The CDR3 DNA sequence: TGTGCCAGCACCCTCGGTTCGGATGGCTACACCTTC. Translation: CASTLGSDGYTF.